These 29 T cell receptor beta chains were sequenced from one sample in a study of OX40 agonist ivuxolimab in advanced cancers. Libraries were prepared by immunoSEQ multiplex PCR; TCRdb keeps only in-frame clonotypes and omits some of them. The sample includes roughly 110,000 clones, about 91% seen only once; the top ten take about 1.2%. The specimen was CD4+ or CD8+ T cells sorted from blood, collected in a trial of the OX40 agonist ivuxolimab. These receptors were obtained from an adult with an advanced solid tumor such as melanoma, head and neck, liver or kidney cancer.

V gene TRBV20-1 combines with J gene TRBJ2-4; unclear D gene. The germline CDR1 and CDR2 sequences are DFQATT and SNEGSKA (reference sequence). This CDR3 contains 11 residues. The V and J ends lost 3 bases and 3 bases respectively, with 3 bases between them. The CDR3 DNA follows: TGCAGTGCTAGGGTCAAAAACATTCAGTACTTC. Translation gives CSARVKNIQYF.

The CDR3 nucleotides are TGTGCCATCAGTGCCAGGGGGCCGGGAAACACCATATATTTT. Protein product: CAISARGPGNTIYF. The chain combines TRBV10-3 with TRBJ1-3; the match to TRBD1 covers 8 bases. Trimming took 4 bases from V and 4 from J; bases not matched to a gene: 3. The CDR3 extends over 14 amino acids. Germline lookup yields CDR1 ENHRY and CDR2 SYGVKD.

The gene calls are TRBV6-6 and TRBJ1-1; TRBD1 aligns across 8 bases. The CDR3 runs 14 residues. CDR1 MNHNY and CDR2 SVGAGI come from the germline V gene (reference sequence). Germline trimming cut 6 bases from V and 1 base from J; bases unmatched to any gene: 4. The CDR3 bases are TGTGCCAGCAGCGCGACAGGGGAGAACACTGAAGCTTTCTTT. Translation gives CASSATGENTEAFF.

CDR3 DNA: TGTGCCAGCAGCTTAGGAGGTCAGACCTTCGGATGGGATGAGCAGTTCTTC. Protein sequence: CASSLGGQTFGWDEQFF. V is TRBV11-3 and J is TRBJ2-1; unclear D gene. CDR1 and CDR2 from the germline V gene are SGHNT and YENEEA. The V end lost 1 base, the J end lost 8 bases, and 21 bases lay between the germline ends. The CDR3 covers 17 residues.

This chain links TRBV2 with TRBJ2-1, with 8 positions matching TRBD1. Unmatched junction bases numbered 4, after V lost 7 bases and J lost 2 bases. The germline gives CDR1 SNHLY, CDR2 FYNNEI. The CDR3 has 14 residues. In nucleotides, the CDR3 is TGTGCCAGCAAAAGACAGGGGCCCTACAATGAGCAGTTCTTC. Encoded protein: CASKRQGPYNEQFF.

This clone occurred a few times. This chain uses TRBV11-2 with TRBJ2-7; D remains unclear. CDR3 length: 11 residues. V lost 3 bases and J lost 3, with 3 bases in between. Germline assignment: CDR1 SGHAT and CDR2 FQNNGV. The DNA for the CDR3 is TGTGCCAGCAGCTTCAACTACGAGCAGTACTTC. Translating it yields CASSFNYEQYF. The whole variable domain, filled in from reference TRBV11-2 and TRBJ2-7, reads EAGVAQSPRYKIIEKRQSVAFWCNPISGHATLYWYQQILGQGPKLLIQFQNNGVVDDSQLPKDRFSAERLKGVDSTLKIQPAKLEDSAVYLCASSFNYEQYFGPGTRLTVT.

This chain connects TRBV27 to TRBJ2-1; D is perhaps TRBD1 (7 bases). CDR1 MNHEY and CDR2 SMNVEV come from the germline V gene (reference sequence). The CDR3 is made up of 14 amino acids. The V end was cut by 2 bases, the J end by 4 bases, with 9 bases between. The CDR3 bases are TGTGCCAGCAGTTTACAGGGGGGATACAATGAGCAGTTCTTC. Translated, it gives CASSLQGGYNEQFF.

This clone was seen a single time. This chain links TRBV28 with TRBJ2-5; a possible D gene is TRBD1 (6 bases). The CDR3 is 15 amino acids. The V gene lost 5 bases and the J gene lost 1 base, with 14 bases spanning the gap. CDR1 and CDR2 from the germline V gene are MDHEN and SYDVKM. In nucleotides, the CDR3 is TGTGCCAGCAGTCCCCCACGACAGGTCCAAGAGACCCAGTACTTC. It specifies CASSPPRQVQETQYF. The entire variable domain, with the rest obtained from reference TRBV28 and TRBJ2-5, is as follows: DVKVTQSSRYLVKRTGEKVFLECVQDMDHENMFWYRQDPGLGLRLIYFSYDVKMKEKGDIPEGYSVSREKKERFSLILESASTNQTSMYLCASSPPRQVQETQYFGPGTRLLVL.

V is TRBV7-8 and J is TRBJ1-5, with 9 bases that match TRBD1. Losses at the gene ends were 6 bases for V and 0 bases for J; bases not matched to a gene: 3. Germline V gene data show CDR1 as SGHVS and CDR2 as FQNEAQ. This CDR3 spans 15 amino acids. The CDR3 nucleotides read TGTGCCAGCAGGGACAGGGGAGGTAGCAATCAGCCCCAGCATTTT. It is translated as CASRDRGGSNQPQHF.

V and J are TRBV4-1 and TRBJ2-5, with 11 bases fitting TRBD1. This CDR3 spans 14 amino acids. V dropped 6 bases and J dropped 5; count of bases not matched to a gene: 5. In germline, CDR1 is MGHRA, CDR2 YSYEKL. The DNA for the CDR3 is TGCGCCAGCAGTCGGACAGGGGGCACGGAGACCCAGTACTTC. The encoded protein is CASSRTGGTETQYF.

The V call is TRBV28, the J call TRBJ1-2; D is unresolved. V lost 2 bases to trimming and J lost 7 bases, with 5 bases between them. The CDR3 loop spans 11 amino acids. Germline CDR1 MDHEN, CDR2 SYDVKM. For the CDR3, the DNA is TGTGCCAGCAGTTTAAAGGGTGGCTACACCTTC. Its translation: CASSLKGGYTF.

The V and J genes are TRBV5-4 and TRBJ2-7, with 10 bases that match TRBD2. V shed 1 base and J 3 bases; nucleotides not matched to a gene: 7. The germline gives CDR1 SGHNT, CDR2 YYREEE (reference sequence). The CDR3 totals 16 residues. In nucleotides, the CDR3 is TGTGCCAGCAGCTTGCAGGGTAGCGGGAGGCTCTACGAGCAGTACTTC. Residues: CASSLQGSGRLYEQYF.

This rearrangement joins TRBV5-4 to TRBJ2-7; 10 bases map to TRBD2. Trimming cost V 4 bases and J 3 bases; bases outside gene matches: 7. There are 15 residues in the CDR3. Germline lookup yields CDR1 SGHNT and CDR2 YYREEE (reference sequence). CDR3 bases: TGTGCCAGCAGCAAGGGGACTAGCGAGGGCTACGAGCAGTACTTC. Translating it yields CASSKGTSEGYEQYF.

This chain joins TRBV7-9 and TRBJ2-2; TRBD1 matches at 9 bases. The CDR3 is 15 amino acids. Germline CDR1 and CDR2: SEHNR and FQNEAQ (reference sequence). After removal of 5 bases from V and 3 bases from J, the junction contained 4 bases not matched to a gene. CDR3 region: CASSEGQGDTGELFF. The CDR3, as DNA: TGTGCCAGCAGCGAGGGACAGGGCGACACCGGGGAGCTGTTTTTT.

The chain joins TRBV5-1 to TRBJ2-1, with TRBD2 identical over 8 bases. This CDR3 comprises 15 residues. After removal of 0 bases from V and 7 bases from J, the junction contained 6 bases not matched to a gene. Looked up from germline, CDR1 is SGHRS and CDR2 is YFSETQ. The CDR3 protein is CASSLELAGLNEQFF. In DNA form, the CDR3 reads TGCGCCAGCAGCTTGGAGCTAGCGGGCCTAAATGAGCAGTTCTTC.

The chain carries TRBV7-2 and TRBJ1-2; D not resolved. V shed 3 bases and J shed 1 base, with 12 bases lying between them. CDR3 length: 15 residues. CDR1 is SGHTA and CDR2 is FQGNSA in the germline V gene. The CDR3 coding sequence is TGTGCCAGCAGCTTCCCCACCGGGATTAACTATGGCTACACCTTC. Translation: CASSFPTGINYGYTF.

This sequence joins TRBV6-6 and TRBJ1-2, with D possibly being TRBD1 (5 bases). There are 14 residues in the CDR3. V lost 5 bases to trimming and J lost 4 bases, with 14 bases between them. Germline V CDR1 and CDR2: MNHNY, SVGAGI (reference sequence). CDR3: CASSPETATYGYTF. For the CDR3, the DNA is TGTGCCAGCAGTCCTGAGACAGCCACCTATGGCTACACCTTC.

This chain joins TRBV9 and TRBJ2-3; D unresolved. The CDR3 has 15 residues. Trimming took 2 bases from V and 3 from J, leaving 13 bases between them. The V gene's germline CDR1 is SGDLS and CDR2 YYNGEE. CDR3 DNA: TGTGCCAGCAGCGTCCGTCCTTTGGGGACAGATACGCAGTATTTT. Translated, it gives CASSVRPLGTDTQYF.

The genes are TRBV6-5 and TRBJ1-1; possibly TRBD1 for D (6 bases). Germline assignment: CDR1 MNHEY and CDR2 SVGAGI. V lost 7 bases and J 5 bases, leaving 14 bases between the germline ends. The CDR3 sequence is 13 residues long. The CDR3 sequence: CASISRGGTEAFF. CDR3 DNA sequence: TGTGCCAGCATCAGCAGGGGAGGGACTGAAGCTTTCTTT.

The chain uses TRBV7-2 and TRBJ2-1, with 11 bases identical to TRBD2. The CDR3 has 16 amino acids. V lost 3 bases and J lost 3; bases outside the gene matches: 4. The germline V gene encodes CDR1 SGHTA and CDR2 FQGNSA. In DNA, the CDR3 is TGTGCCAGCAGCTTCGTTAGCGGGAGGGTCTACAATGAGCAGTTCTTC. This encodes CASSFVSGRVYNEQFF.

This sequence joins TRBV25-1 and TRBJ2-7; 7 bases are shared with TRBD1. Germline V gene sequence: CDR1 MGHDK, CDR2 SYGVNS. The ends lost 7 bases at V and 4 bases at J; junction bases unmatched: 7. The CDR3 loop spans 13 amino acids. CDR3 bases: TGTGCCAGCACCGGACAGGCGCAGTACGAGCAGTACTTC. It translates to CASTGQAQYEQYF.

J is TRBJ2-5 and V is TRBV6-1, with 11 bases identical to TRBD2. Judging by the DNA end, TRBJ2-7 fits better; the J call may be wrong. Germline loops: CDR1 MNHNS, CDR2 SASEGT. The CDR3 totals 15 residues. The CDR3 sequence: CASLRLAGSSYEQYF. For the CDR3, the DNA is TGTGCCAGCCTCAGACTAGCGGGGAGCTCCTACGAGCAGTACTTC.

Only a few counts were recorded for this clone. The V and J genes are TRBV4-1 and TRBJ1-6, with D uncertain. CDR3 length: 14 residues. V lost 11 bases, J lost 13 bases, and 24 bases lay in between. Per the germline V gene, CDR1 is MGHRA and CDR2 is YSYEKL. CDR3: CAASQPMGSFPLHF. The CDR3 DNA reads as TGCGCCGCCAGCCAGCCGATGGGTTCTTTCCCCCTCCACTTT.

The chain has TRBV6-6 and TRBJ1-2, with 12 bases identical to TRBD1. CDR1 is MNHNY and CDR2 is SVGAGI in the germline V gene (reference sequence). The ends lost 7 bases at V and 8 bases at J; junction bases unmatched: 8. The length of the CDR3 is 14 residues. The CDR3 here is CASTAGTGGKGYTF. The CDR3 DNA sequence: TGTGCCAGCACCGCCGGGACAGGGGGCAAAGGCTACACCTTC.

V gene TRBV5-4 combines with J gene TRBJ2-2; D not certain. This CDR3 spans 15 amino acids. CDR1 SGHNT and CDR2 YYREEE come from the germline V gene (reference sequence). Trimming took off 0 bases at V and 0 bases at J, with 6 bases between the two ends. In nucleotides, the CDR3 is TGTGCCAGCAGCTTGGTAGGGACGAACACCGGGGAGCTGTTTTTT. This sequence encodes CASSLVGTNTGELFF.

Here the CDR3 DNA reads TGTGCCAGCAGTTATGACTCCTTTGGACTAGCGGGAGGGAACTACAATGAGCAGTTCTTC. Its translation is CASSYDSFGLAGGNYNEQFF. The rearrangement links TRBV28 to TRBJ2-1; 15 bases are a match to TRBD2. The CDR3 has 20 residues. V was pared by 4 bases and J by 3 bases, with 13 bases of the junction left unmatched. Germline V CDR1 and CDR2: MDHEN, SYDVKM.

The rearrangement uses TRBV2 and TRBJ2-2, with 7 nucleotides matching TRBD2. Looked up from germline, CDR1 is SNHLY and CDR2 is FYNNEI. Trimming removed 3 bases from V and 7 bases from J; junction bases left unmatched: 5. CDR3 length: 14 amino acids. The CDR3 sequence: CASSERETGGELFF. CDR3 bases: TGTGCCAGCAGTGAGCGGGAGACGGGCGGGGAGCTGTTTTTT.

This chain connects TRBV5-1 to TRBJ2-3, with TRBD1 matching over 7 bases. V lost 4 bases and J lost 2; bases outside the gene matches: 10. The germline V gene encodes CDR1 SGHRS and CDR2 YFSETQ. The CDR3 is made up of 16 amino acids. Here the CDR3 DNA reads TGCGCCAGCAGCAAACCCGGACAGGTTGTCACAGATACGCAGTATTTT. Translation: CASSKPGQVVTDTQYF.

This chain joins TRBV27 and TRBJ1-5; D unclear. Germline lookup yields CDR1 MNHEY and CDR2 SMNVEV (reference sequence). The CDR3 is 14 amino acids. V lost 6 bases, J lost 1 base, and 10 bases lay in between. The CDR3, as DNA: TGTGCCAGCAGCCTAGAGTACAGCAATCAGCCCCAGCATTTT. It yields the protein CASSLEYSNQPQHF.